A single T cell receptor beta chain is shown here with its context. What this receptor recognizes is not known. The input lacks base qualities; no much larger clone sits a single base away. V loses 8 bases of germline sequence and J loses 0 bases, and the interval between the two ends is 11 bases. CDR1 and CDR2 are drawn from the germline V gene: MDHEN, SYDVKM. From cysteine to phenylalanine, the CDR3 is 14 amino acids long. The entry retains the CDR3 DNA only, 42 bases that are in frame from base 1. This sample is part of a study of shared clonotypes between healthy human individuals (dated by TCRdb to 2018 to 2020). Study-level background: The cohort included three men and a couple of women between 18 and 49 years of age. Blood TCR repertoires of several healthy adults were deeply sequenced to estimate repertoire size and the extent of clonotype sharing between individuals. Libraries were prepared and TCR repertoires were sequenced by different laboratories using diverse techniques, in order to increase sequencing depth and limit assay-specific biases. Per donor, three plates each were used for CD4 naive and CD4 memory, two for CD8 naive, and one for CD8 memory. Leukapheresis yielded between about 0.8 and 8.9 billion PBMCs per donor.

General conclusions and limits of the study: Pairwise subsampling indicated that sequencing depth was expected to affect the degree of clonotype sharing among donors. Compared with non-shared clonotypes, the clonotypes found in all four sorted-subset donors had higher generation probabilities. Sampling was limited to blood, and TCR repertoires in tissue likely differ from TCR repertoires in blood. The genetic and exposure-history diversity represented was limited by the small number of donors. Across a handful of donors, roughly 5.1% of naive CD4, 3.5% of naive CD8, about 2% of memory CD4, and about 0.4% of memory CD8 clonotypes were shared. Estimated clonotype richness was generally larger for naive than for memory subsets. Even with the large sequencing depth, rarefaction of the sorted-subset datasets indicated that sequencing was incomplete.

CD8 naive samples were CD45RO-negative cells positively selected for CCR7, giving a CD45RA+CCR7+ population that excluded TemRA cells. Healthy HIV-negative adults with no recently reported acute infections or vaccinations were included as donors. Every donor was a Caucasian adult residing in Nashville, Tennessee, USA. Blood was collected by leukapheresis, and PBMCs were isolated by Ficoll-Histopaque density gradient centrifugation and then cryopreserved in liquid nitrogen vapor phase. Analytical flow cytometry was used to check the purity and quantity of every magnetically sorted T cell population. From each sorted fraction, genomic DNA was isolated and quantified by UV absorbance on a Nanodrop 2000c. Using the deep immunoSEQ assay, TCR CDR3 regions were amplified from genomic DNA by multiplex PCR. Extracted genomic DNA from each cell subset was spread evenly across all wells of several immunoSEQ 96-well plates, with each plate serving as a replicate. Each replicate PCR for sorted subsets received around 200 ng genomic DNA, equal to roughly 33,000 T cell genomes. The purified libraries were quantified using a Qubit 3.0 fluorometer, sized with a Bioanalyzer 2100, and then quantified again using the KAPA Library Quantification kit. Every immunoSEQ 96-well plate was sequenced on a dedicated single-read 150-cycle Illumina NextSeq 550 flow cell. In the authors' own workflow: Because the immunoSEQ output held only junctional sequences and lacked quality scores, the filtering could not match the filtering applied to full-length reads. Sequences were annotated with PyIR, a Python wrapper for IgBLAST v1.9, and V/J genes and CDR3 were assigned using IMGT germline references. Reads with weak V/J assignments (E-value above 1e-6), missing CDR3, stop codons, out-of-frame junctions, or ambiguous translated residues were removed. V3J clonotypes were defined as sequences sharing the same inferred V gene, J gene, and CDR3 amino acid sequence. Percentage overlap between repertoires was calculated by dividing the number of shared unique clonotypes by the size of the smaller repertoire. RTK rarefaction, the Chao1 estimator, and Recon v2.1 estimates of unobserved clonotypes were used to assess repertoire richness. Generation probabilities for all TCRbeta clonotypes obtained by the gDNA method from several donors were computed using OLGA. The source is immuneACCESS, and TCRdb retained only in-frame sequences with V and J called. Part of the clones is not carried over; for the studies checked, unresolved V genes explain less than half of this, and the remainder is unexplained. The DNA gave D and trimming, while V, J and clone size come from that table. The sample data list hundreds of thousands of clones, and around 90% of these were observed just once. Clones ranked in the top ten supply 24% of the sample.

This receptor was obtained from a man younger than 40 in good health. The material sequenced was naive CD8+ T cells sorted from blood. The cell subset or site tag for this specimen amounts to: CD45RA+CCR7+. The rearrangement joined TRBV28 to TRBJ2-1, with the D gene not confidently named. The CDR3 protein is CASLPGVSYNEQFF. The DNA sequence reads TGTGCCAGCCTACCGGGTGTCTCCTACAATGAGCAGTTCTTC.